This TCR beta chain was obtained from a study of CXCR3-negative and CXCR3-positive naive CD8 T cells. The CDR3 totals 13 residues. CDR1 is MGHDK, CDR2 SYGVNS, per germline. UMI-tagged TRB cDNA libraries were built via 5' RACE. TCRdb re-called the 5' RACE reads and catalogs CDR3 proteins one per entry, DNA excluded. This table lists over 70,000 distinct CDR3 sequences. Sequencing used naive CXCR3- CD8+ T cells from blood. This sample's subset: CD45RO-CCR7+CD27+CD95- naive CD8+ T cells lacking CXCR3 (TNR3-). The rearrangement joins TRBV25-1 to TRBJ2-7; TCRdb lists TRBD1, though no DNA is available to test this call. This TCR came from a human donor in good health. Some clones in this sample may be carry-over from other donors' samples. CDR3 amino acids: CASSETVGYEQYF.